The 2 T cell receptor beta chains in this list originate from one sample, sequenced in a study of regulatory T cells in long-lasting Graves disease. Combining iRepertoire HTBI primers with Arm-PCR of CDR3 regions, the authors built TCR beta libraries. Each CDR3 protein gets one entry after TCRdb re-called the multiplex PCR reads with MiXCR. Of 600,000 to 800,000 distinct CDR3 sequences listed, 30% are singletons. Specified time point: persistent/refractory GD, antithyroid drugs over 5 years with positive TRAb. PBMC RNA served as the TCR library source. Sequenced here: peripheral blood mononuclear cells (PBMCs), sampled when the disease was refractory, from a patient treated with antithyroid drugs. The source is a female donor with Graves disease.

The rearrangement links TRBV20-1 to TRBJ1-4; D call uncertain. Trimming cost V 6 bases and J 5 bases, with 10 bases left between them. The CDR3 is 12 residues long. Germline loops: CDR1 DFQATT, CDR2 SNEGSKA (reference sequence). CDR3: CSAQEENEKLFF. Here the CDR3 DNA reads TGCAGTGCCCAGGAAGAGAATGAAAAACTGTTTTTT.

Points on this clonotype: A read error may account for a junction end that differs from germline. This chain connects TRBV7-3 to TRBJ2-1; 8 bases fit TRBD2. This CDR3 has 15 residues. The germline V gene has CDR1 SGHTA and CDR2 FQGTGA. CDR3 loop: CASSLSGSSSNEQFF. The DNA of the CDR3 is TGTGCCAGCAGCTTGAGCGGGAGTTCCTCCAATGAGCAGTTCTTC.